The clone carrying this T cell receptor (beta chain) was seen at least ten times. Its cognate antigen is unknown. This record belongs to a study of neurological immune-mediated disorders. About the study: Multiple sclerosis patients numbered some 34, with approximately 30 relapsing-remitting and 3 secondary progressive.

The time point denotes: longitudinal time-point 2. The authors produced cDNA by 5'RACE using 10-nucleotide random UMIs. TCRdb used MiXCR to reprocess the 5' RACE reads, holding one entry per CDR3 protein. The table includes 70,000 to 90,000 distinct CDR3 sequences, 5.8% detected once. Trimming at V came to 3 bases and at J to 3 bases, leaving 6 bases not matched to a gene. The CDR3 covers 15 residues. Germline CDR1 and CDR2: PRHDT and FYEKMQ (reference sequence). Study results and limitations: On phylogenetic grouping, the repertoires of 18 of 34 multiple sclerosis patients fell within one related-CDR3 cluster, constituting a possible signature.

The J gene is TRBJ1-1, the V gene TRBV13; 8 bases align to TRBD1. Sequenced input: PBMCs. The sequence was obtained from a woman aged 55-69 years with multiple sclerosis. The CDR3 loop is CASSFQGARYTEAFF. CDR3 nucleotides: TGTGCCAGCAGCTTTCAGGGGGCGCGCTACACTGAAGCTTTCTTT.